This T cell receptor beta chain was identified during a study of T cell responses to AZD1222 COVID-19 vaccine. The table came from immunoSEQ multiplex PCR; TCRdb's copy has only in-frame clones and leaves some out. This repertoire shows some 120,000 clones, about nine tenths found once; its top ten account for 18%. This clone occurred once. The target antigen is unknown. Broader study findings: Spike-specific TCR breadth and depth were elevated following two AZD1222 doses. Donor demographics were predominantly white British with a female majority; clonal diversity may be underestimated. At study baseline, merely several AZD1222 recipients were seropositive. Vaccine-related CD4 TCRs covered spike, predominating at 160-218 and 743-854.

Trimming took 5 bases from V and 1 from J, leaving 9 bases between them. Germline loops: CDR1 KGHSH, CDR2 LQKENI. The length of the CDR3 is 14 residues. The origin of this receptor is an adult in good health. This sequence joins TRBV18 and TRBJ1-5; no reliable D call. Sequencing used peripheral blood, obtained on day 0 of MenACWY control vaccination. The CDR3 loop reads CASSFSHSNQPQHF. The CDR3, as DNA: TGTGCCAGCTCATTTTCACACAGCAATCAGCCCCAGCATTTT.